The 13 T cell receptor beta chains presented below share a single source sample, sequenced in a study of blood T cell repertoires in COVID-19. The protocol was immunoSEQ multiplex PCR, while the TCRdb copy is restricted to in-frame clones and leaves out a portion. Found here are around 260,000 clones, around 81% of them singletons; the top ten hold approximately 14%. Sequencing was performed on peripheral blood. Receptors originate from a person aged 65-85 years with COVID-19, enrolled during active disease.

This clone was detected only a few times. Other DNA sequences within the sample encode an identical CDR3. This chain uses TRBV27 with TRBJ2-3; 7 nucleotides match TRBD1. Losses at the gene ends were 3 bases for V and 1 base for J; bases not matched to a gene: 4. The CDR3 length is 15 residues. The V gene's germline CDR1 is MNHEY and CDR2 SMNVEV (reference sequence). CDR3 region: CASSLRTGGTDTQYF. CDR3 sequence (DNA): TGTGCCAGCAGTTTGAGGACAGGAGGCACAGATACGCAGTATTTT.

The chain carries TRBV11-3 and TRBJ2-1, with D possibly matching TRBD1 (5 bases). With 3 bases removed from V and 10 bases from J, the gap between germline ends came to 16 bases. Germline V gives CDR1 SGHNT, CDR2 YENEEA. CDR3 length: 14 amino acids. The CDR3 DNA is TGTGCCAGCAGCTTTGACCCAGGGCTAGGCGAGCAGTTCTTC. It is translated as CASSFDPGLGEQFF.

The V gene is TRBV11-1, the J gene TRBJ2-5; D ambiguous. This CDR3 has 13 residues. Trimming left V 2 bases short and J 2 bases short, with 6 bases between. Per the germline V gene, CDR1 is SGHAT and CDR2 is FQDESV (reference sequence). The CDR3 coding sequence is TGTGCCAGCAGCTTATCCGGGCAAGAGACCCAGTACTTC. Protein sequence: CASSLSGQETQYF.

CDR3 amino acids: CAWSKTGDNEQFF. The CDR3 DNA sequence: TGTGCCTGGAGTAAGACAGGGGACAATGAGCAGTTCTTC. J is TRBJ2-1 and V is TRBV30, with 8 bases aligning to TRBD1. Germline V gene data show CDR1 as GTSNPN and CDR2 as SVGIG (reference sequence). J was trimmed by 5 bases and V by 2 bases; bases with no gene match: 2. The length of the CDR3 is 13 residues. Full variable domain (missing parts from reference TRBV30 and TRBJ2-1): SQTIHQWPATLVQPVGSPLSLECTVEGTSNPNLYWYRQAAGRGLQLLFYSVGIGQISSEVPQNLSASRPQDRQFILSSKKLLLSDSGFYLCAWSKTGDNEQFFGPGTRLTVL.

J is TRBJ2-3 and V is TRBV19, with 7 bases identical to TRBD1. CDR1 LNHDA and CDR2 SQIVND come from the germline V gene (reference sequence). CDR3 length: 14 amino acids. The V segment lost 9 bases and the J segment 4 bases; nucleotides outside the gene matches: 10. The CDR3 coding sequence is TGTGCCAGCGAAGAAAGGGGGCGTCCAGATACGCAGTATTTT. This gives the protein CASEERGRPDTQYF.

The CDR3 reads CASSLKTGYETQYF. DNA for the CDR3: TGTGCCAGCAGCTTGAAGACAGGGTACGAGACCCAGTACTTC. This chain joins TRBV5-4 and TRBJ2-5; 7 bases map to TRBD1. This CDR3 has 14 residues. The germline V gene has CDR1 SGHNT and CDR2 YYREEE (reference sequence). V lost 1 base and J lost 5; bases outside the gene matches: 5.

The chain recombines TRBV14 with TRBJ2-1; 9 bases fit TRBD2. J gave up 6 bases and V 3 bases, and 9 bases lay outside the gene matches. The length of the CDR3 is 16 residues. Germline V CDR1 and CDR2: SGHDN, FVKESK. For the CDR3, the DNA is TGTGCCAGCAGCCAGAGGGGGGCGGGAGGGCGCAATGAGCAGTTCTTC. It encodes CASSQRGAGGRNEQFF.

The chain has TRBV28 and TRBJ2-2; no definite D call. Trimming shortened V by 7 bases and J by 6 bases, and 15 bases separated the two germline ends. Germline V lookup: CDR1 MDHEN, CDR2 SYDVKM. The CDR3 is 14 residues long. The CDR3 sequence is CASKAVSNAGELFF. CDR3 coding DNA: TGTGCCAGCAAGGCGGTCAGCAACGCCGGGGAGCTGTTTTTT.

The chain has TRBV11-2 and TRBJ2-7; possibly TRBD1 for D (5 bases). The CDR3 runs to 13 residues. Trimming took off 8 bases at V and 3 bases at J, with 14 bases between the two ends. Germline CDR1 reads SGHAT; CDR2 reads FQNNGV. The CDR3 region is CASSRQGDYEQYF. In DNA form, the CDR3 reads TGTGCCAGCTCCCGGCAGGGTGACTACGAGCAGTACTTC.

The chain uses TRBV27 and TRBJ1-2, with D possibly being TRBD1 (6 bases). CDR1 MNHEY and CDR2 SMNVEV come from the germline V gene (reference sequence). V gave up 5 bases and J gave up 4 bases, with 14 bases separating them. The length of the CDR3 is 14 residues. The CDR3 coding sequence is TGTGCCAGCAGTCCCCCGGGACAACCCTATGGCTACACCTTC. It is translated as CASSPPGQPYGYTF.

CDR3 bases: TGTGCCTGGAGTGGGGGAGCCACAGATACGCAGTATTTT. This sequence encodes CAWSGGATDTQYF. The chain employs TRBV30 and TRBJ2-3, with D perhaps TRBD2 (5 bases). The V and J ends lost 1 base and 2 bases respectively, with 7 bases between them. The CDR3 has 13 amino acids. Germline CDR1 reads GTSNPN; CDR2 reads SVGIG (reference sequence).

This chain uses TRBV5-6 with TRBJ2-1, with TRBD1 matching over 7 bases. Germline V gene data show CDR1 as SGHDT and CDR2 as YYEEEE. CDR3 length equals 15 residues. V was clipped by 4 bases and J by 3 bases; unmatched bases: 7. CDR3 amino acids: CASSLDREHYNEQFF. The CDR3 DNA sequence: TGTGCCAGCAGCCTAGACAGGGAGCACTACAATGAGCAGTTCTTC.

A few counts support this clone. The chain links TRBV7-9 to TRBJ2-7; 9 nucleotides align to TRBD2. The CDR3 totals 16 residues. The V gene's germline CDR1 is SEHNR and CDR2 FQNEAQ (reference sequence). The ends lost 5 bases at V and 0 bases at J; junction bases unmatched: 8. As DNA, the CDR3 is TGTGCCAGCAGCCCGATAAGCGGGAGGACCTCCTACGAGCAGTACTTC. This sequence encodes CASSPISGRTSYEQYF. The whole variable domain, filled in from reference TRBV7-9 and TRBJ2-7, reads DTGVSQNPRHKITKRGQNVTFRCDPISEHNRLYWYRQTLGQGPEFLTYFQNEAQLEKSRLLSDRFSAERPKGSFSTLEIQRTEQGDSAMYLCASSPISGRTSYEQYFGPGTRLTVT.